This T cell receptor (beta chain) emerged from a study of control samples from healthy donors and cancer patients. This table comes from immunoSEQ multiplex PCR, and its TCRdb copy is limited to in-frame clones, with some not included. The sample shows around 110,000 clones, 75% to 90% of them seen only once. This CDR3 region has 14 residues. Between the trimmed V and J ends, which lost 1 base and 3 bases, there was a span of 9 bases. Germline V gene lookup returns CDR1 SGHTA and CDR2 FQGNSA. Sequencing was performed on PBMCs. This TCR came from a woman between 45 and 60 years old with colorectal cancer. The rearrangement links TRBV7-2 to TRBJ1-1; D is ambiguous. The CDR3 sequence is CASSLVPGDTEAFF. CDR3 sequence (DNA): TGTGCCAGCAGCTTAGTCCCCGGGGACACTGAAGCTTTCTTT.